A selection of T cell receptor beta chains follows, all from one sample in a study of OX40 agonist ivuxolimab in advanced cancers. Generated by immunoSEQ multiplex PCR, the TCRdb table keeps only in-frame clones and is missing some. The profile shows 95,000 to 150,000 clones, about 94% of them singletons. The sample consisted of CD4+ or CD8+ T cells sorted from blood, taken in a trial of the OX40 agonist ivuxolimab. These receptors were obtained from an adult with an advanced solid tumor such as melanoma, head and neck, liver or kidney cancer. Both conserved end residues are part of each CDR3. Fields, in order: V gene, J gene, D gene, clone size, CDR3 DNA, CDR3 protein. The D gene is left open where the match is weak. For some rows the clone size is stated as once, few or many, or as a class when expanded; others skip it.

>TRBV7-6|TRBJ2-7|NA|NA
TGTGCCAGCAGCTTAGGGAAAACAGGGAGCGGAGAGCAGTACTTC
CASSLGKTGSGEQYF
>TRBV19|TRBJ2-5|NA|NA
TGTGCCAGTAGCCACGGGTCGCAAGAGACCCAGTACTTC
CASSHGSQETQYF
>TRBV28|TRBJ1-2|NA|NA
TGTGCCAGCAGTACCCCGGCCACCCTACGGGACTATGGCTACACCTTC
CASSTPATLRDYGYTF
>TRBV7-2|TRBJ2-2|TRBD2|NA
TGTGCCAGCACCTTGACTAGCGGGAGGGTCGGGGAGCTGTTTTTT
CASTLTSGRVGELFF
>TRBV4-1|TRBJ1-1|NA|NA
TGCGCCAGCCGCGGCCCCCTCATGAACACTGAAGCTTTCTTT
CASRGPLMNTEAFF
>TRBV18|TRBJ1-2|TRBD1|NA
TGTGCCAGCTCACCCGACCTGACAGGGTACGATGGCTACACCTTC
CASSPDLTGYDGYTF
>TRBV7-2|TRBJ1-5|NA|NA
TGTGCCAGCAGCCTGGGACCCGGCGATCAGCCCCAGCATTTT
CASSLGPGDQPQHF
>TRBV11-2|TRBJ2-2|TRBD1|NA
TGTGCCAGCAGCCCCAGGACAGGGGGGGGGTCCGGGGAGCTGTTTTTT
CASSPRTGGGSGELFF
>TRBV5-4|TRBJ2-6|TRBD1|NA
TGTGCCAGCAGTGATAGGACAGGGGGTCGCTCTGGGGCCAACGTCCTGACTTTC
CASSDRTGGRSGANVLTF
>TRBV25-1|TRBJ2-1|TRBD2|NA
TGTGCCAGCGAGACGCGACTAGCCACCAATGAGCAGTTCTTC
CASETRLATNEQFF
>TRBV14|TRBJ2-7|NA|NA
TGTGCCAGCAGCCAAGTCGTAGACTACGAGCAGTACTTC
CASSQVVDYEQYF
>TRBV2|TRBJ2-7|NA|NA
TGTGCCAGCAAGACCCAGGGTCTGGCCTACGAGCAGTACTTC
CASKTQGLAYEQYF
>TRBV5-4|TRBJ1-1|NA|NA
TGTGCCAGCAGCTTAGGGTCTAGTTGGAGGAACACTGAAGCTTTCTTT
CASSLGSSWRNTEAFF
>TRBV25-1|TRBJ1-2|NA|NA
TGTGCCAGCAGTGAAACGAGAAGGGGGTTTTATGGCTACACCTTC
CASSETRRGFYGYTF
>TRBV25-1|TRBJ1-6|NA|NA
TGTGCCAGCGTAGAAACAGGATGGCCTTCACCCCTCCACTTT
CASVETGWPSPLHF
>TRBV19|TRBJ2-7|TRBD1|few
TGTGCCAGTAGTTTTTCCGGGACAGGGTCCTACGAGCAGTACTTC
CASSFSGTGSYEQYF
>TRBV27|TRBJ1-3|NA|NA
TGTGCCAGCAGTGTTACAGGTTTCTCTGGAAACACCATATATTTT
CASSVTGFSGNTIYF
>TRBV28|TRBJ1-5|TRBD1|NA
TGTGCCAGCAGTTCGACAGGGGGCGTTCCCGCAAGTCAGCCCCAGCATTTT
CASSSTGGVPASQPQHF
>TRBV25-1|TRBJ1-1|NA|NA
TGTGCCAGCAGTGAACCGGGACAGAACACTGAAGCTTTCTTT
CASSEPGQNTEAFF
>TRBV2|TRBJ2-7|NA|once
TGTGCCACCACCGAGACAGTGGGGGAGCAGTACTTC
CATTETVGEQYF
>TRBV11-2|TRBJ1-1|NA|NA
TGTGCCAGCAGCCCCGGGACAAGGAACACTGAAGCTTTCTTT
CASSPGTRNTEAFF
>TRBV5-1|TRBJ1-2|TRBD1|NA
TGCGCCAGCGCTTTCCTACAGGGGAACTATGGCTACACCTTC
CASAFLQGNYGYTF
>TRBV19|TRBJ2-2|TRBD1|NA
TGTGCCAGTAGTAAGACAGGGGGCTCGAACACCGGGGAGCTGTTTTTT
CASSKTGGSNTGELFF
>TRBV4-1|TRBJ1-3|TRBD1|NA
TGCGCCAGCAGCCGCGGAACAGGGGGAGCAGGAAACACCATATATTTT
CASSRGTGGAGNTIYF
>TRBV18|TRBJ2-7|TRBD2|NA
TGTGCCAGCTCACCTACTATAGCGGGATCCTACGAGCAGTACTTC
CASSPTIAGSYEQYF
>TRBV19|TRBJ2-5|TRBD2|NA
TGTGCCAGTAGTATACGGGCTAGCGGAAAGGAGTACCAGTACTTC
CASSIRASGKEYQYF
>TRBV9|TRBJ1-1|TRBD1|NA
TGTGCCAGCAGCCCGTGGGACAGGGGTATGAACACTGAAGCTTTCTTT
CASSPWDRGMNTEAFF
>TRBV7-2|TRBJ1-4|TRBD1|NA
TGTGCCAGCAGCTTACGAGGGGGCGGAGATGAAAAACTGTTTTTT
CASSLRGGGDEKLFF
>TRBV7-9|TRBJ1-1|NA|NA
TGTGCCAGCAACCTAGCAGGTGGCAGTGAAGCTTTCTTT
CASNLAGGSEAFF
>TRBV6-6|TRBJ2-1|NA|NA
TGTGCCAGCAGTTTCCCCGAGACAGGCCTTCCCAATGAGCAGTTCTTC
CASSFPETGLPNEQFF
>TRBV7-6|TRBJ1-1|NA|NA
TGTGCCAGCTCCCAGGCGCGGAACACTGAAGCTTTCTTT
CASSQARNTEAFF